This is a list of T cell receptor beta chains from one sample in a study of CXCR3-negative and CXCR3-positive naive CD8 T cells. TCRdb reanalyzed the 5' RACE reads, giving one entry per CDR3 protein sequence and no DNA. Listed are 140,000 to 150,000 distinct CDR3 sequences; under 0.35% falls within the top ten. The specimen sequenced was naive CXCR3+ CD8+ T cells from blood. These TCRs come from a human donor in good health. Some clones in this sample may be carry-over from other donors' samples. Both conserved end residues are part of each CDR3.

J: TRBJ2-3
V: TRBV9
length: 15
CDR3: CASSQGDYLTDTQYF

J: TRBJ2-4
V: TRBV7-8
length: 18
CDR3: CASSLTGDRGTGGFIQYF

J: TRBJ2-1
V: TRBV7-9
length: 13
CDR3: CASSFQGRDEQFF

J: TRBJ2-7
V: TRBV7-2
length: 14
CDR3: CASSFYRVTYEQYF

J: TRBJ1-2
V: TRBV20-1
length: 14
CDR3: CSARDTGVNYGYTF

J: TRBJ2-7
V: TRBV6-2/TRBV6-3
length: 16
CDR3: CASSSTGLAVTYEQYF

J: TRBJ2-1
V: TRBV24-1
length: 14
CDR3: CATSDLETGNEQFF

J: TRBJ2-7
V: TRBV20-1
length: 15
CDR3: CSARELAGEGYEQYF

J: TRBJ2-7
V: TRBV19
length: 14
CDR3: CASSDGTGGYEQYF

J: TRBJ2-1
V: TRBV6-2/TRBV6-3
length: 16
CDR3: CASSVTGAPLLNEQFF

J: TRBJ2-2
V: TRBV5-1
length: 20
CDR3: CASSLGTSGGPRRVTGELFF

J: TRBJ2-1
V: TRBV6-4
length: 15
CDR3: CASSEDSGSYNEQFF

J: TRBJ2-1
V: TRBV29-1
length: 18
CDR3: CSVEGVAGAQSSYNEQFF

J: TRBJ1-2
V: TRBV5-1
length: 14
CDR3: CASRTDRGQYGYTF

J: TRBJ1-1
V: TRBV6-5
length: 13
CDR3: CASSYSLGAEAFF

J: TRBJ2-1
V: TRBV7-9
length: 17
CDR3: CASSSQRGAASYNEQFF

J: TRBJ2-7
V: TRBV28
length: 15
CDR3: CASNWGTGGVDEQYF

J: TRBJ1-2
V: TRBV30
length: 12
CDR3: CAWETERDGYTF

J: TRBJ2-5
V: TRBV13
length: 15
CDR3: CASSFSVAVQETQYF

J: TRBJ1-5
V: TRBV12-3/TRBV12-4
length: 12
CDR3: CASSLRRYPQHF

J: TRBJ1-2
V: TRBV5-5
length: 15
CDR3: CASGIRDRAKDGYTF

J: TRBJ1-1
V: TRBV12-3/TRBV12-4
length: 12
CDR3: CASSPGFSEAFF

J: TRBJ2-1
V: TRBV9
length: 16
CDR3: CASSVPVSGSGDEQFF

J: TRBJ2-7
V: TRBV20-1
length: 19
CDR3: CSATPQGTSGHPLPYEQYF

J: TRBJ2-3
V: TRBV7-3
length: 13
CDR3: CASSELAADTQYF

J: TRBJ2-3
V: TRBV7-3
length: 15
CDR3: CASSSSGSVTDTQYF

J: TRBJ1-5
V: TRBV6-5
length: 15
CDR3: CASSPYDGGNQPQHF

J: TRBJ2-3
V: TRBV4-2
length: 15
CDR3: CASSANLGEADTQYF

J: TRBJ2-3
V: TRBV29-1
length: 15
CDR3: CSVQGWGASTDTQYF

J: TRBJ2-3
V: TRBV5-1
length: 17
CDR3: CASSSSPSGEYVDTQYF

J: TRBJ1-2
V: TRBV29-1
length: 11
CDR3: CSVAGSGGYTF

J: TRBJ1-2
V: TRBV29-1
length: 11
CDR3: CSVEGGYGYTF

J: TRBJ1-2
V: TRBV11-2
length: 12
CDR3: CASIGGVGGYTF

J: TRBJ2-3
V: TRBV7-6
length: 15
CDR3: CASSLEIAYTDTQYF

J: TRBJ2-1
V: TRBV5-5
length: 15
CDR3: CASSLDLGSYNEQFF

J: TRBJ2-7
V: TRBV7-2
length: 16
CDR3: CASSLEAVTLAYEQYF

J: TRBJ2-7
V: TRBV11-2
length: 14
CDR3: CASSLGGIHYEQYF

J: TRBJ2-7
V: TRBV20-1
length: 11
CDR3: CSARTGDEQYF

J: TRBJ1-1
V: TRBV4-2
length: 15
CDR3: CASSQDHGLNTEAFF

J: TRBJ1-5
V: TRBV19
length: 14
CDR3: CASSEHVLYQPQHF

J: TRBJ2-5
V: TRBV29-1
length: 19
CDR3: CSVDRGLAGGRLYQETQYF

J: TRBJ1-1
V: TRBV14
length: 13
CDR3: CASSWGSRVEAFF

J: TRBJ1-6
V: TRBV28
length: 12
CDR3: CASSPYTGTLHF

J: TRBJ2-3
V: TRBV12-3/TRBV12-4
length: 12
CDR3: CASSFGTDTQYF

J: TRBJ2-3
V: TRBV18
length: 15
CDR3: CASSPGPAFTDTQYF

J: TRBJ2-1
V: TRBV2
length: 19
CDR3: CASSPTRLAGGEPYNEQFF

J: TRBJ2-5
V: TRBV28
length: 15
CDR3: CASSFPGGSGETQYF

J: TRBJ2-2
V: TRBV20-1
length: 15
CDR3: CSARPPGGLTGELFF